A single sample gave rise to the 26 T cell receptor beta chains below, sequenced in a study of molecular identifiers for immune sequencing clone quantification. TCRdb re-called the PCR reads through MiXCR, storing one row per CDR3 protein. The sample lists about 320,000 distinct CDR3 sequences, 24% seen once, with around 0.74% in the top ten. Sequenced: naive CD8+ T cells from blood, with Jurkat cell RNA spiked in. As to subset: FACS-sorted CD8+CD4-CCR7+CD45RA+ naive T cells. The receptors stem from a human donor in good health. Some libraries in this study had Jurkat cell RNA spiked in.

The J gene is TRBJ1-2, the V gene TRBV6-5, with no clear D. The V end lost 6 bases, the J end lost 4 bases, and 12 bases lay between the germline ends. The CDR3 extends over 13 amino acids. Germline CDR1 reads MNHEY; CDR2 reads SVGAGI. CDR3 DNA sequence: TGTGCCAGCAGCCCCGTCCTCAGCTATGGCTACACCTTC. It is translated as CASSPVLSYGYTF.

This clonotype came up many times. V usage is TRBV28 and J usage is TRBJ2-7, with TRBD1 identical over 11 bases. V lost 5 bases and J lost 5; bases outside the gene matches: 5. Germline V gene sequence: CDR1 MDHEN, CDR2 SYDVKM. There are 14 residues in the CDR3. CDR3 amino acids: CASSPRTGGDEQYF. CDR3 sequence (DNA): TGTGCCAGCAGTCCCCGGACAGGGGGCGACGAGCAGTACTTC. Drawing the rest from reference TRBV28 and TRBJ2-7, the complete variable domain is DVKVTQSSRYLVKRTGEKVFLECVQDMDHENMFWYRQDPGLGLRLIYFSYDVKMKEKGDIPEGYSVSREKKERFSLILESASTNQTSMYLCASSPRTGGDEQYFGPGTRLTVT.

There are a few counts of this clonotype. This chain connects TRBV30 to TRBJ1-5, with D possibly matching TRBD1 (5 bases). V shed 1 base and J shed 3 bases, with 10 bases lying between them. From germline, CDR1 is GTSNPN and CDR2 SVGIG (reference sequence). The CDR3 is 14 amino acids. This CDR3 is CAWSGGFYNQPQHF. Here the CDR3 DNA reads TGTGCCTGGAGTGGGGGCTTCTACAATCAGCCCCAGCATTTT.

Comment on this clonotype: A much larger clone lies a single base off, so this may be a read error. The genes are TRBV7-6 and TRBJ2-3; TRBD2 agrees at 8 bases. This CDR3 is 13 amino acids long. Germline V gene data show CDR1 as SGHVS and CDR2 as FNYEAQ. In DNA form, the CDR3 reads TGTGCCAGCGGCTTAGTTGGGCGGGGGGATGTGCATTTT. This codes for CASGLVGRGDVHF. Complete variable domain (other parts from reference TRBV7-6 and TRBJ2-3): GAGVSQSPRYKVTKRGQDVALRCDPISGHVSLYWYRQALGQGPEFLTYFNYEAQQDKSGLPNDRFSAERPEGSISTLTIQRTEQRDSAMYRCASGLVGRGDVHFGPGTRLTVL.

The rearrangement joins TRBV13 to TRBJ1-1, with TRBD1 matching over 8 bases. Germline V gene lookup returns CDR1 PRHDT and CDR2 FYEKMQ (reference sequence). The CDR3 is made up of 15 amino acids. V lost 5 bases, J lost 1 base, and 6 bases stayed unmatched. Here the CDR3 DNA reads TGTGCCAGCAGCCCTCGGACAGGGAGGAACACTGAAGCTTTCTTT. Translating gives CASSPRTGRNTEAFF.

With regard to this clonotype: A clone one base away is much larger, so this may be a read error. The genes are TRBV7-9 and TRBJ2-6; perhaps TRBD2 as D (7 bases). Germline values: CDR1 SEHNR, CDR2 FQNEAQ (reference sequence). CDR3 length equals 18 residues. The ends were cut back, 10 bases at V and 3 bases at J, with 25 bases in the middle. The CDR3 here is CAIQRGGATFSGANVLTF. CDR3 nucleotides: TGTGCCATCCAAAGGGGGGGGGCGACTTTCAGTGGGGCCAACGTCCTGACTTTC.

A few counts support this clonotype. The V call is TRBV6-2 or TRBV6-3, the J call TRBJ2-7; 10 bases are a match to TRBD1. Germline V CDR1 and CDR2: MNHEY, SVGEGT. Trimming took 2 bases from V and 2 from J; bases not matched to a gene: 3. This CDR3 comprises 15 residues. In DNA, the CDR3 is TGTGCCAGCAGTTACGGGGACAGGGGCCCCTACGAGCAGTACTTC. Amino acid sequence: CASSYGDRGPYEQYF.

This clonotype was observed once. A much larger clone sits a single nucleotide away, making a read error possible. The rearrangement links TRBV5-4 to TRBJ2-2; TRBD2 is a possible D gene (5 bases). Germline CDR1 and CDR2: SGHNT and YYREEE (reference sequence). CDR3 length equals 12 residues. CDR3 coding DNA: TGTGCCAGCAGCTTACTGGCCGGGGAGCCGTTTTTT. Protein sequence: CASSLLAGEPFF.

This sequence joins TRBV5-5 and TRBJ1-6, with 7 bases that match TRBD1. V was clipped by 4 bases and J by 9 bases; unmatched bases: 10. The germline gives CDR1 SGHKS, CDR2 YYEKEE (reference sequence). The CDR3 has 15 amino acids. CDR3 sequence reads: CASSDETGISSPLHF. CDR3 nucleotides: TGTGCCAGCAGCGACGAGACAGGGATTAGTTCACCCCTCCACTTT.

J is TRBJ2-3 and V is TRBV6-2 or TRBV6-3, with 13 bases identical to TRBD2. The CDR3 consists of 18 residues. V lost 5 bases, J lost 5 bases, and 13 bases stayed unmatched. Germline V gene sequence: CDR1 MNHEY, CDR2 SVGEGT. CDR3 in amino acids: CASSAPGLAGREGDTQYF. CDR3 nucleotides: TGTGCCAGCAGTGCCCCGGGACTAGCGGGGCGCGAGGGAGATACGCAGTATTTT.

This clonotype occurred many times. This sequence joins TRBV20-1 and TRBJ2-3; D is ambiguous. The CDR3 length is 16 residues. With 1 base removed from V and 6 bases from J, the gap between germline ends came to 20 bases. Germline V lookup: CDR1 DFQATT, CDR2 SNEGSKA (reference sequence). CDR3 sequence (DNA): TGCAGTGCTAGAGTAGGGATGGGGATTTTCGTGGATACGCAGTATTTT. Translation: CSARVGMGIFVDTQYF.

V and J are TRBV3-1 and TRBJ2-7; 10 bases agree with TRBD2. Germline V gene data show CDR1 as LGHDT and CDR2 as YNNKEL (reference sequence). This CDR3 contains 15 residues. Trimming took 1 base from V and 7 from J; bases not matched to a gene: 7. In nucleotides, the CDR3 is TGTGCCAGCAGCCAAGGGACTAGCGGACCCGGGGAGCAGTACTTC. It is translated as CASSQGTSGPGEQYF.

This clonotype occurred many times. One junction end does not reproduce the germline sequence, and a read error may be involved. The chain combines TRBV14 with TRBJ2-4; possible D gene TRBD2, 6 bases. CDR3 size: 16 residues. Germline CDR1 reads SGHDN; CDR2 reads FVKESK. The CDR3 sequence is CASSQIAGTRAFLGNF. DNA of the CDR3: TGTGCCAGCAGCCAAATAGCCGGGACTCGCGCTTTCCTAGGAAACTTC.

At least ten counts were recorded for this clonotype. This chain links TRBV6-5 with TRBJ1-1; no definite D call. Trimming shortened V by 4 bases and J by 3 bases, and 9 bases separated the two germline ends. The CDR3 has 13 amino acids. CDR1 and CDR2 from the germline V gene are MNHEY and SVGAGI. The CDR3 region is CASSFDIYTEAFF. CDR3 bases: TGTGCCAGCAGTTTTGATATTTACACTGAAGCTTTCTTT.

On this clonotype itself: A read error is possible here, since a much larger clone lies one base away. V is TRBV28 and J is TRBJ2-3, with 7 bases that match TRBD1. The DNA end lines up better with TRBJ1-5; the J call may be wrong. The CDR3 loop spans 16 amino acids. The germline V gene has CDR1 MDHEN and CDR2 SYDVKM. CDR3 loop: CASSLLAGGGADTQHF. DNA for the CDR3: TGTGCCAGCAGCCTGCTAGCGGGAGGGGGCGCAGATACGCAGCATTTT.

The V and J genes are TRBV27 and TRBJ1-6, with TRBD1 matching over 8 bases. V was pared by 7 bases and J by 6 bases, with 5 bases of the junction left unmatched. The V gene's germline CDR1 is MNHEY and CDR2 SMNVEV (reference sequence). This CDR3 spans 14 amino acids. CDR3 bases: TGTGCCAGCACCCTAGACAGGGGTAATTCACCCCTCCACTTT. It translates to CASTLDRGNSPLHF.

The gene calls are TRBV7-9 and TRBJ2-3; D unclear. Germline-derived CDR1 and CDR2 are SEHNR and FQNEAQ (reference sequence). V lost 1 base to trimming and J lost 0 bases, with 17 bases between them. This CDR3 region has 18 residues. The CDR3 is CASSLVVKPTTSTDTQYF. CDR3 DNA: TGTGCCAGCAGCTTAGTCGTCAAGCCAACCACTAGCACAGATACGCAGTATTTT.

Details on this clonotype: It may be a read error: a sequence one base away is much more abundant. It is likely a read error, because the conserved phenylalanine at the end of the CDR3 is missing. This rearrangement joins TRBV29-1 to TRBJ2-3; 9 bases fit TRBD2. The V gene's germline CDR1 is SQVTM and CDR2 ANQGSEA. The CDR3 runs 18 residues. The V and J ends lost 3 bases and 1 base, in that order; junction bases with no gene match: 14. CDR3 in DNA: TGCAGCGTTGACGGTTATTCTGCGGGAGGGTTTGGCACAGATACGCAGTATCTT. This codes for CSVDGYSAGGFGTDTQYL.

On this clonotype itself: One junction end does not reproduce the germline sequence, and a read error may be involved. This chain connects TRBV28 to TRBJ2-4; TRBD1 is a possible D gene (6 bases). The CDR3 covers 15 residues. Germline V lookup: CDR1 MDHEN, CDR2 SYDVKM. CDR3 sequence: CASSFRGTIKNIRYF. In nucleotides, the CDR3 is TGTGCCAGCAGTTTTAGGGGGACCATCAAAAACATTCGGTACTTC.

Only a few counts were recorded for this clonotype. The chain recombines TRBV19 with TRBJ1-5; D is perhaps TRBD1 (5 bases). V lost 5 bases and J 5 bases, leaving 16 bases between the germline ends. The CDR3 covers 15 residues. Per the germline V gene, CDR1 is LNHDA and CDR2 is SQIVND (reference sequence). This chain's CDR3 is CASSVGTRSDQPQHF. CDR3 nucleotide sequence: TGTGCCAGTAGTGTCGGGACTCGATCTGATCAGCCCCAGCATTTT.

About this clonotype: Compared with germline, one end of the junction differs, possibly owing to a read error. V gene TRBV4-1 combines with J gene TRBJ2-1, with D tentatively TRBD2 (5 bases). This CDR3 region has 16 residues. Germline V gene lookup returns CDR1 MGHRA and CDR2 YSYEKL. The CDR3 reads CASSQAGSPSYNEQIF. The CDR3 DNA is TGCGCCAGCAGCCAAGCGGGGTCTCCCTCCTACAATGAGCAGATCTTC.

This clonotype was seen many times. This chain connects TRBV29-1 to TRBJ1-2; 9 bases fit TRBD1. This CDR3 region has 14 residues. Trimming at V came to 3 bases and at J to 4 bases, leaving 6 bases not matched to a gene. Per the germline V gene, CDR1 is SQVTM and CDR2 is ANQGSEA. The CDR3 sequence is CSVDWTGAIYGYTF. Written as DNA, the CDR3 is TGCAGCGTTGACTGGACAGGGGCCATCTATGGCTACACCTTC.

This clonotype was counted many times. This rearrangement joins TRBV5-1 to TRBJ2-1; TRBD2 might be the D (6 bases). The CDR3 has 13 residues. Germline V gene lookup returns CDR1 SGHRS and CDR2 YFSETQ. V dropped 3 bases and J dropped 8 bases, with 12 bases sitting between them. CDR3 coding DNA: TGCGCCAGCAGCTACGTGGGGGGTTATGAGCAGTTCTTC. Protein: CASSYVGGYEQFF. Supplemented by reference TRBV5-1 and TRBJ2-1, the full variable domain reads KAGVTQTPRYLIKTRGQQVTLSCSPISGHRSVSWYQQTPGQGLQFLFEYFSETQRNKGNFPGRFSGRQFSNSRSEMNVSTLELGDSALYLCASSYVGGYEQFFGPGTRLTVL.

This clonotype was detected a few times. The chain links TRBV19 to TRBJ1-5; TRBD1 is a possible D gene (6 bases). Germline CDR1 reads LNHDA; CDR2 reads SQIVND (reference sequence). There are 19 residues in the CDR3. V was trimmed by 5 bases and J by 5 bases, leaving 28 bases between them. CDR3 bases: TGTGCCAGTAGTCAGATGGGGGGGCGCGGGTCGGTTCGCGATCAGCCCCAGCATTTT. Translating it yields CASSQMGGRGSVRDQPQHF.

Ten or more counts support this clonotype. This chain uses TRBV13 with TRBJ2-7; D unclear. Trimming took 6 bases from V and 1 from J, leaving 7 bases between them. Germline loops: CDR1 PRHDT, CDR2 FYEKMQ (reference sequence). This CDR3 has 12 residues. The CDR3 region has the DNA TGTGCCAGCAGAGGTGCGTCCTACGAGCAGTACTTC. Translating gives CASRGASYEQYF.

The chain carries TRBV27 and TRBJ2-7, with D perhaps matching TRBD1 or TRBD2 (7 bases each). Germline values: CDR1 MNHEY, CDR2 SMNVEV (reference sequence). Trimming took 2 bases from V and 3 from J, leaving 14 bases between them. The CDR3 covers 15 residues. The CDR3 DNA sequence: TGTGCCAGCAGTTTAGGGAGGGGGACAGTCTACGAGCAGTACTTC. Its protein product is CASSLGRGTVYEQYF.